These 28 T cell receptor beta chains originate from one sample sequenced in a study of blood T cell repertoires in COVID-19. Profiling relied on immunoSEQ multiplex PCR, and the TCRdb table lists in-frame clones only, not all of them. The table lists around 290,000 clones, 70% to 90% of them singletons. Sequenced input: peripheral blood. The receptors stem from a woman in her 70s with COVID-19, enrolled during active disease.

This clone was found once. The rearrangement joins TRBV11-2 to TRBJ1-4, with D perhaps matching TRBD1 (5 bases). Germline V gene lookup returns CDR1 SGHAT and CDR2 FQNNGV. V lost 5 bases and J 2 bases, leaving 15 bases between the germline ends. The CDR3 totals 16 residues. This chain's CDR3 is CASSPGGTGTNEKLFF. Here the CDR3 DNA reads TGTGCCAGCAGCCCGGGAGGGACGGGGACTAATGAAAAACTGTTTTTT.

V usage is TRBV12-3 or TRBV12-4 and J usage is TRBJ1-1, with 7 nucleotides matching TRBD1. The J segment lost 6 bases and the V segment lost 6 bases, leaving 4 bases of the junction unmatched. The CDR3 is made up of 12 amino acids. CDR3 region: CASSQGQPEAFF. CDR3 coding DNA: TGTGCCAGCAGCCAGGGACAGCCTGAAGCTTTCTTT.

The chain links TRBV28 to TRBJ2-6, with a possible D match to TRBD1 (6 bases). CDR1 MDHEN and CDR2 SYDVKM come from the germline V gene. This CDR3 comprises 16 residues. The V gene lost 6 bases and the J gene lost 1 base, with 13 bases spanning the gap. The CDR3 loop reads CASSGLQGSGANVLTF. The CDR3, as DNA: TGTGCCAGCAGCGGACTCCAGGGGTCTGGGGCCAACGTCCTGACTTTC.

The gene calls are TRBV28 and TRBJ1-5; D is undetermined. CDR3 length: 14 residues. Germline-derived CDR1 and CDR2 are MDHEN and SYDVKM. V was trimmed by 6 bases and J by 4 bases, leaving 13 bases between them. As DNA, the CDR3 is TGTGCCAGCAGGGGCAGGAATTTGAATCAGCCCCAGCATTTT. This gives the protein CASRGRNLNQPQHF.

The genes are TRBV12-3 or TRBV12-4 and TRBJ1-2; TRBD1 agrees at 8 bases. V dropped 4 bases and J dropped 8; count of bases not matched to a gene: 3. There are 12 residues in the CDR3. CDR3 region: CASSSRQGGYTF. CDR3 in DNA: TGTGCCAGCAGTTCTCGACAGGGGGGCTACACCTTC.

This chain links TRBV18 with TRBJ2-7, with 8 bases lining up with TRBD1. The CDR3 consists of 15 residues. Trimming at V came to 5 bases and at J to 2 bases, leaving 8 bases not matched to a gene. The V gene's germline CDR1 is KGHSH and CDR2 LQKENI. The CDR3 sequence: CASSSGADRAYEQYF. Here the CDR3 DNA reads TGTGCCAGCTCATCAGGAGCGGACAGGGCCTACGAGCAGTACTTC.

The chain uses TRBV5-4 and TRBJ1-1; 8 bases are shared with TRBD1. The germline gives CDR1 SGHNT, CDR2 YYREEE (reference sequence). V lost 5 bases, J lost 0 bases, and 9 bases stayed unmatched. This CDR3 has 16 amino acids. CDR3 sequence: CASRRGQGVLNTEAFF. The DNA for the CDR3 is TGTGCCAGCAGACGTGGACAGGGAGTATTGAACACTGAAGCTTTCTTT.

The rearrangement uses TRBV12-3 or TRBV12-4 and TRBJ1-2; no clear D. Trimming took 1 base from V and 8 from J, leaving 8 bases between them. The CDR3 consists of 12 residues. CDR3 amino acids: CASSLGRVGYTF. The CDR3 bases are TGTGCCAGCAGTTTAGGGCGGGTCGGCTACACCTTC.

The chain combines TRBV18 with TRBJ2-1, with D maybe TRBD2 (5 bases). V dropped 2 bases and J dropped 2 bases, with 10 bases sitting between them. Germline CDR1 and CDR2: KGHSH and LQKENI. This CDR3 contains 15 residues. This chain's CDR3 is CASSPEAGTYNEQFF. In nucleotides, the CDR3 is TGTGCCAGCTCACCAGAAGCCGGGACCTACAATGAGCAGTTCTTC.

V usage is TRBV2 and J usage is TRBJ2-4; 8 nucleotides agree with TRBD2. Germline CDR1 and CDR2: SNHLY and FYNNEI. CDR3 size: 13 residues. V shed 6 bases, J shed 4 bases, and the junction held 2 bases outside the gene matches. The CDR3 protein is CASSGRGKNIQYF. The CDR3 DNA sequence: TGTGCCAGCAGCGGGAGGGGGAAAAACATTCAGTACTTC.

V usage is TRBV24-1 and J usage is TRBJ2-3, with a weak D call TRBD1 (6 bases). V shed 6 bases and J shed 3 bases, with 9 bases lying between them. This CDR3 spans 13 amino acids. CDR1 is KGHDR and CDR2 is SFDVKD in the germline V gene. As DNA, the CDR3 is TGTGCCACCAGTTTCAGGGGAACAGATACGCAGTATTTT. It codes for CATSFRGTDTQYF.

This clone was recorded once. The chain employs TRBV9 and TRBJ2-3; 8 positions match TRBD2. This CDR3 comprises 15 residues. Looked up from germline, CDR1 is SGDLS and CDR2 is YYNGEE. Unmatched junction bases numbered 8, after V lost 3 bases and J lost 5 bases. The CDR3 DNA reads TGTGCCAGCAGCGCCCTCCCGGGGGGGGGAGATACGCAGTATTTT. As protein: CASSALPGGGDTQYF.

The genes are TRBV21-1 and TRBJ1-2. TRBV21-1 is marked as a pseudogene. The CDR3 has 14 amino acids. The CDR3 is CASSSSEGRDGYTF. For the CDR3, the DNA is TGTGCCAGCAGCTCCTCCGAAGGGCGGGATGGCTACACCTTC.

V and J are TRBV3-1 (or the pseudogene TRBV3-2) and TRBJ1-2; the match to TRBD1 covers 8 bases. V shed 1 base, J shed 2 bases, and the junction held 3 bases outside the gene matches. Germline V gene lookup returns CDR1 LGHDT and CDR2 YNNKEL (reference sequence). The CDR3 sequence is 15 residues long. CDR3 protein: CASSQGTGINYGYTF. DNA for the CDR3: TGTGCCAGCAGCCAAGGGACAGGGATAAACTATGGCTACACCTTC.

V and J are TRBV27 and TRBJ2-3, with TRBD2 identical over 8 bases. The V gene's germline CDR1 is MNHEY and CDR2 SMNVEV (reference sequence). The length of the CDR3 is 18 residues. J lost 5 bases, V lost 6 bases, and 19 bases had no gene match. The CDR3 spells CASSWEYPGLGIGDTQYF. The CDR3 DNA is TGTGCCAGCAGCTGGGAGTACCCGGGACTAGGGATAGGAGATACGCAGTATTTT.

V is TRBV5-1 and J is TRBJ1-2; 9 positions match TRBD1. The germline CDR1 and CDR2 sequences are SGHRS and YFSETQ. CDR3 length equals 15 residues. The ends lost 5 bases at V and 1 base at J; junction bases unmatched: 6. The CDR3 DNA sequence: TGCGCCAGCAGTCGGGGACAGGGCGATAACTATGGCTACACCTTC. It is translated as CASSRGQGDNYGYTF.

The chain has TRBV2 and TRBJ2-2, with D possibly TRBD1 on 5 matching bases. The germline gives CDR1 SNHLY, CDR2 FYNNEI. V gave up 6 bases and J gave up 4 bases, with 12 bases separating them. CDR3 length: 14 amino acids. CDR3 in amino acids: CASRLTATTGELFF. CDR3 DNA: TGTGCCAGCAGGTTGACAGCGACCACCGGGGAGCTGTTTTTT. Full variable domain (outside the CDR3, taken from reference TRBV2 and TRBJ2-2): EPEVTQTPSHQVTQMGQEVILRCVPISNHLYFYWYRQILGQKVEFLVSFYNNEISEKSEIFDDQFSVERPDGSNFTLKIRSTKLEDSAMYFCASRLTATTGELFFGEGSRLTVL.

The CDR3 region has the DNA TGTGCCAGCAGCTTACTCTGGCCCCAGGGCAACTATGGCTACACCTTC. Its translation is CASSLLWPQGNYGYTF. This chain connects TRBV7-2 to TRBJ1-2; weak D call: TRBD1 (5 bases). This CDR3 spans 16 amino acids. CDR1 SGHTA and CDR2 FQGNSA come from the germline V gene. Trimming left V 2 bases short and J 2 bases short, with 15 bases between.

This clone appeared a single time. The chain employs TRBV5-1 and TRBJ2-7, with 7 bases that match TRBD1. This CDR3 region has 15 residues. The V and J ends lost 4 bases and 3 bases, in that order; junction bases with no gene match: 10. Germline V CDR1 and CDR2: SGHRS, YFSETQ. In nucleotides, the CDR3 is TGCGCCAGCAGCCGGGGCCCAGGGGGTGACTACGAGCAGTACTTC. Amino acid sequence: CASSRGPGGDYEQYF. The entire variable domain, with the rest obtained from reference TRBV5-1 and TRBJ2-7, is as follows: KAGVTQTPRYLIKTRGQQVTLSCSPISGHRSVSWYQQTPGQGLQFLFEYFSETQRNKGNFPGRFSGRQFSNSRSEMNVSTLELGDSALYLCASSRGPGGDYEQYFGPGTRLTVT.

The chain recombines TRBV7-2 with TRBJ2-3, with 7 bases that match TRBD2. The ends lost 7 bases at V and 2 bases at J; junction bases unmatched: 15. Germline V gene lookup returns CDR1 SGHTA and CDR2 FQGNSA. The CDR3 runs 17 residues. CDR3 sequence (DNA): TGTGCCAGCACCGAAAGCCTGGGGGGGGGATTCACAGATACGCAGTATTTT. Encoded protein: CASTESLGGGFTDTQYF. The full variable domain, its missing parts supplied by reference TRBV7-2 and TRBJ2-3, is GAGVSQSPSNKVTEKGKDVELRCDPISGHTALYWYRQSLGQGLEFLIYFQGNSAPDKSGLPSDRFSAERTGGSVSTLTIQRTQQEDSAVYLCASTESLGGGFTDTQYFGPGTRLTVL.

The CDR3 sequence is CASSLDMAGGSRGSPLHF. In DNA, the CDR3 is TGTGCCAGCAGCTTGGATATGGCAGGGGGTAGCCGCGGATCACCCCTCCACTTT. The chain combines TRBV5-6 with TRBJ1-6; 7 nucleotides line up with TRBD1. The V gene end was trimmed by 0 bases and the J gene end by 10 bases; junction bases not matched to a gene: 16. The length of the CDR3 is 18 residues. CDR1 SGHDT and CDR2 YYEEEE come from the germline V gene.

This chain joins TRBV5-1 and TRBJ2-7; TRBD1 agrees at 11 bases. V was clipped by 2 bases and J by 3 bases; unmatched bases: 1. Per the germline V gene, CDR1 is SGHRS and CDR2 is YFSETQ. This CDR3 is built from 14 residues. This CDR3 is CASSLGTGGYEQYF. The CDR3 nucleotides read TGCGCCAGCAGCTTAGGGACAGGGGGCTACGAGCAGTACTTC.

The rearrangement links TRBV3-1 (or the pseudogene TRBV3-2) to TRBJ1-1, with D maybe TRBD1 (5 bases). Germline V gives CDR1 LGHDT, CDR2 YNNKEL (reference sequence). This CDR3 has 14 amino acids. Trimming removed 3 bases at V and 5 bases at J, with 13 bases between. CDR3 bases: TGTGCCAGCAGCCACCAGGGTAAGAGAACTGAAGCTTTCTTT. It specifies CASSHQGKRTEAFF.

The chain is built from TRBV9 and TRBJ1-3, with 9 bases matching TRBD1. The CDR3 has 13 residues. Germline V gene data show CDR1 as SGDLS and CDR2 as YYNGEE. J was trimmed by 7 bases and V by 4 bases; bases with no gene match: 3. The CDR3 DNA reads TGTGCCAGCAGCATTGGACAGGGGAACACCATATATTTT. Translating gives CASSIGQGNTIYF.

This chain connects TRBV7-9 to TRBJ2-3; possibly TRBD2 for D (5 bases). Germline V CDR1 and CDR2: SEHNR, FQNEAQ (reference sequence). This CDR3 contains 15 residues. V lost 5 bases and J 2 bases, leaving 14 bases between the germline ends. CDR3 DNA sequence: TGTGCCAGCAGCCCCTCCGGGGTAGTCACAGATACGCAGTATTTT. Protein: CASSPSGVVTDTQYF.

The V call is TRBV5-4, the J call TRBJ2-7; 9 nucleotides align to TRBD2. In germline, CDR1 is SGHNT, CDR2 YYREEE (reference sequence). There are 15 residues in the CDR3. The V and J ends lost 2 bases and 3 bases, in that order; junction bases with no gene match: 6. CDR3 sequence: CASSFPGLASYEQYF. The DNA of the CDR3 is TGTGCCAGCAGCTTCCCGGGACTAGCCAGCTACGAGCAGTACTTC.

The chain is built from TRBV11-2 and TRBJ1-2; no reliable D call. The V gene's germline CDR1 is SGHAT and CDR2 FQNNGV. V lost 6 bases, J lost 1 base, and 9 bases lay in between. CDR3 length: 13 residues. The CDR3 DNA is TGTGCCAGCAGAAACAGCCTTAACTATGGCTACACCTTC. Translated: CASRNSLNYGYTF.

V gene TRBV11-2 combines with J gene TRBJ1-4, with D perhaps TRBD1 (5 bases). Trimming removed 0 bases at V and 16 bases at J, with 18 bases between. The CDR3 runs to 14 residues. Germline CDR1 SGHAT, CDR2 FQNNGV. This chain's CDR3 is CASSLDLLGGDPFF. DNA of the CDR3: TGTGCCAGCAGCTTAGATCTGCTCGGGGGTGATCCGTTTTTT.